This T cell receptor beta chain came from a study of beta chain features in type 1 diabetes. CDR3 length: 12 amino acids. Looked up from germline, CDR1 is MDHEN and CDR2 is SYDVKM. Stem cell-like memory, regulatory, central memory and naive CD4+ cells were sorted via CD45RO/CCR7/CD25/CD127/CD95/CD27. The whole isolated RNA underwent reverse transcription, so sequencing captured expressed TCRB transcripts. Produced via immunoSEQ multiplex PCR; TCRdb's table is partial and in-frame only. Here the sample spans fewer than 500,000 clones, about 15% being singletons. A note on this clone: One end of the junction is discordant with germline, which a read error may explain.

This chain links TRBV28 with TRBJ2-7, with D perhaps matching TRBD1 (6 bases). The sequenced sample consisted of naive CD4+ T cells from blood. The clonotype comes from a man aged 25-45 years in good health. The CDR3 sequence is CASSLEQGSVGF. Written as DNA, the CDR3 is TGTGCCAGCAGTTTAGAACAGGGCTCTGTGGGGTTC. The variable domain in full, with the rest retrieved from reference TRBV28 and TRBJ2-7, is DVKVTQSSRYLVKRTGEKVFLECVQDMDHENMFWYRQDPGLGLRLIYFSYDVKMKEKGDIPEGYSVSREKKERFSLILESASTNQTSMYLCASSLEQGSVGFGPGTRLTVT.